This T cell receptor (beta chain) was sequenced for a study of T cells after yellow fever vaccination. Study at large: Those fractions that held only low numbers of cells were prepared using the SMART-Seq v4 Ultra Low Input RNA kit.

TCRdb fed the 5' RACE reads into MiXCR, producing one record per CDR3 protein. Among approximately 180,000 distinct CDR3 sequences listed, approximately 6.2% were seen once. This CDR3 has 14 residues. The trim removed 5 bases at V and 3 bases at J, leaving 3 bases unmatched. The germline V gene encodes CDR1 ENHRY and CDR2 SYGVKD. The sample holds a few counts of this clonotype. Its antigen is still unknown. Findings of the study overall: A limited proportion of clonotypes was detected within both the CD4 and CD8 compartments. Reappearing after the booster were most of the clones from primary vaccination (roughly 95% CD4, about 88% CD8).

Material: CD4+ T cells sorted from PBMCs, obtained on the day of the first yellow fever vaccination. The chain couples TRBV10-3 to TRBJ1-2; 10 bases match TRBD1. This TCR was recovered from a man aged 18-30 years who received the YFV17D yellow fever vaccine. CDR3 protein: CAISKTGGDYGYTF. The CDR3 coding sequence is TGTGCCATCAGTAAGACAGGGGGCGACTATGGCTACACCTTC.